A single sample is the source of the 19 T cell receptor beta chains below, sequenced in a study of cytotoxic CD8 clonotypes in ibrutinib-treated CLL. Libraries were prepared by immunoSEQ multiplex PCR; TCRdb keeps only in-frame clonotypes and omits some of them. Among fewer than 400,000 clones listed, roughly two thirds were seen once. Sequencing was performed on PBMCs, taken after 36 months of ibrutinib treatment. These receptors came from a human donor with chronic lymphocytic leukemia.

The chain carries TRBV19 and TRBJ1-2, with D tentatively TRBD1 (6 bases). Germline V gives CDR1 LNHDA, CDR2 SQIVND (reference sequence). The V end was cut by 7 bases, the J end by 5 bases, with 14 bases between. The CDR3 has 13 amino acids. CDR3 protein: CASNVGQDYGYTF. Written as DNA, the CDR3 is TGTGCCAGTAATGTGGGACAAGATTATGGCTACACCTTC. The variable domain in full, with the rest retrieved from reference TRBV19 and TRBJ1-2, is DGGITQSPKYLFRKEGQNVTLSCEQNLNHDAMYWYRQDPGQGLRLIYYSQIVNDFQKGDIAEGYSVSREKKESFPLTVTSAQKNPTAFYLCASNVGQDYGYTFGSGTRLTVV.

CDR3 nucleotide sequence: TGTGCCAGCAGTGAATGGGTTCAGGGGGGCCAGCCCCAGCATTTT. Its translation: CASSEWVQGGQPQHF. This sequence joins TRBV6-1 and TRBJ1-5, with 7 bases aligning to TRBD1. The CDR3 runs to 15 residues. After removal of 2 bases from V and 7 bases from J, the junction contained 8 bases not matched to a gene. Germline loops: CDR1 MNHNS, CDR2 SASEGT.

This sequence joins TRBV6-1 and TRBJ2-2; 11 bases are shared with TRBD2. Trimming took 6 bases from V and 4 from J; bases not matched to a gene: 1. Per the germline V gene, CDR1 is MNHNS and CDR2 is SASEGT. The length of the CDR3 is 14 residues. CDR3 sequence reads: CASRLAGVTGELFF. The CDR3 region has the DNA TGTGCCAGCAGACTAGCGGGGGTCACCGGGGAGCTGTTTTTT.

CDR3 sequence (DNA): TGTGCCAGCCTCCCGACAGGGGCGCCTTCTGAGCAGTACTTC. Translation gives CASLPTGAPSEQYF. The chain uses TRBV18 and TRBJ2-7; 8 positions agree with TRBD1. This CDR3 is 14 amino acids long. Germline V gives CDR1 KGHSH, CDR2 LQKENI. The ends lost 8 bases at V and 7 bases at J; junction bases unmatched: 13.

This chain connects TRBV5-1 to TRBJ1-6; D gene uncertain. This CDR3 is built from 12 residues. The germline V gene encodes CDR1 SGHRS and CDR2 YFSETQ. Trimming pared 4 bases from V and 6 bases from J, leaving 5 bases between. CDR3 amino acids: CASSSLNSPLHF. In DNA, the CDR3 is TGCGCCAGCAGCAGTCTTAATTCACCCCTCCACTTT.

The rearrangement uses TRBV6-5 and TRBJ2-2, with D unclear. The length of the CDR3 is 14 residues. Trimming took 4 bases from V and 0 from J, leaving 6 bases between them. Germline V gene sequence: CDR1 MNHEY, CDR2 SVGAGI. CDR3: CASSFGPNTGELFF. The CDR3 nucleotides are TGTGCCAGCAGTTTTGGACCGAACACCGGGGAGCTGTTTTTT.

V and J are TRBV4-1 and TRBJ2-7; unclear D gene. Trimming took off 3 bases at V and 1 base at J, with 13 bases between the two ends. This CDR3 is built from 15 residues. Germline V gene data show CDR1 as MGHRA and CDR2 as YSYEKL. CDR3 sequence reads: CASSQSSLGSYEQYF. The CDR3 nucleotides read TGCGCCAGCAGCCAGAGCTCCCTGGGATCCTACGAGCAGTACTTC.

The CDR3 nucleotides are TGTGCCACAACGGGGAACTATGGCTACACCTTC. Protein product: CATTGNYGYTF. The chain recombines TRBV10-3 with TRBJ1-2, with D unclear. The CDR3 sequence is 11 residues long. Trimming pared 10 bases from V and 2 bases from J, leaving 8 bases between. The germline V gene has CDR1 ENHRY and CDR2 SYGVKD.

The V gene is TRBV13, the J gene TRBJ2-1, with D perhaps being TRBD1 or TRBD2 (5 bases each). Germline V CDR1 and CDR2: PRHDT, FYEKMQ (reference sequence). The CDR3 is made up of 12 amino acids. Trimming pared 5 bases from V and 6 bases from J, leaving 8 bases between. CDR3 sequence reads: CASSLGGNEQFF. The CDR3 DNA is TGTGCCAGCAGCCTTGGGGGCAATGAGCAGTTCTTC.

This chain links TRBV5-1 with TRBJ2-6; the D is unclear. Germline V lookup: CDR1 SGHRS, CDR2 YFSETQ. Trimming took 4 bases from V and 0 from J, leaving 20 bases between them. The CDR3 is 19 amino acids. CDR3 loop: CASSAPGTDGPSGANVLTF. The CDR3 DNA follows: TGCGCCAGCAGCGCCCCAGGAACAGACGGACCCTCTGGGGCCAACGTCCTGACTTTC.

The CDR3 sequence: CASSVGTGLYEQYF. The CDR3 DNA reads as TGCGCCAGCAGCGTCGGGACAGGACTCTACGAGCAGTACTTC. The chain employs TRBV5-1 and TRBJ2-7; TRBD1 aligns across 8 bases. Germline CDR1 and CDR2: SGHRS and YFSETQ. The J segment lost 3 bases and the V segment lost 4 bases, leaving 6 bases of the junction unmatched. This CDR3 is built from 14 residues.

This chain joins TRBV19 and TRBJ1-2; perhaps TRBD1 as D (5 bases). Germline V CDR1 and CDR2: LNHDA, SQIVND (reference sequence). The CDR3 consists of 13 residues. V was pared by 6 bases and J by 5 bases, with 13 bases between. The CDR3 region is CASRQGPGYGYTF. CDR3 coding DNA: TGTGCCAGTAGGCAGGGACCCGGTTATGGCTACACCTTC.

This clone was observed a few times. The rearrangement links TRBV10-3 to TRBJ2-3, with D unclear. CDR3 size: 13 residues. V dropped 9 bases and J dropped 0 bases, with 10 bases sitting between them. Germline V CDR1 and CDR2: ENHRY, SYGVKD. The CDR3 DNA is TGTGCCATACAAGGCTCAAGCACAGATACGCAGTATTTT. This sequence encodes CAIQGSSTDTQYF.

This clone was picked up a small number of times. This chain connects TRBV9 to TRBJ2-2; the D gene is possibly TRBD1 (6 bases). Trimming left V 4 bases short and J 4 bases short, with 17 bases between. This CDR3 has 16 residues. In germline, CDR1 is SGDLS, CDR2 YYNGEE. DNA of the CDR3: TGTGCCAGCAGCTCATTACAGGGAGTTGGCACCGGGGAGCTGTTTTTT. Amino acid sequence: CASSSLQGVGTGELFF.

The chain has TRBV19 and TRBJ2-3, with D tentatively TRBD1 (5 bases). V gave up 5 bases and J gave up 1 base, with 7 bases separating them. CDR3 length: 13 residues. The V gene's germline CDR1 is LNHDA and CDR2 SQIVND (reference sequence). The CDR3 DNA sequence: TGTGCCAGTAGTCAGACAGGCACAGATACGCAGTATTTT. Translating gives CASSQTGTDTQYF. Using reference TRBV19 and TRBJ2-3 for the parts outside the CDR3, the full variable domain is DGGITQSPKYLFRKEGQNVTLSCEQNLNHDAMYWYRQDPGQGLRLIYYSQIVNDFQKGDIAEGYSVSREKKESFPLTVTSAQKNPTAFYLCASSQTGTDTQYFGPGTRLTVL.

This chain links TRBV19 with TRBJ1-3; D unresolved. Trimming left V 6 bases short and J 0 bases short, with 15 bases between. The CDR3 spans 16 residues. Looked up from germline, CDR1 is LNHDA and CDR2 is SQIVND (reference sequence). The CDR3 DNA reads TGTGCCAGTAGACTGAAACCACGCAGCTCTGGAAACACCATATATTTT. It translates to CASRLKPRSSGNTIYF.

This clone was detected a few times. The chain has TRBV20-1 and TRBJ2-7, with no clear D. CDR1 and CDR2 (germline): DFQATT, SNEGSKA (reference sequence). V lost 3 bases to trimming and J lost 6 bases, with 9 bases between them. The CDR3 sequence is 11 residues long. This CDR3 is CSASNGVEQYF. CDR3 bases: TGCAGTGCTAGTAACGGTGTCGAGCAGTACTTC.

V gene TRBV23-1 combines with J gene TRBJ2-2; D possibly corresponds to TRBD1 (5 bases). TRBV23-1 is given ORF status, its function remaining uncertain. The CDR3 is 13 amino acids. V lost 7 bases and J 6 bases, leaving 12 bases between the germline ends. In DNA form, the CDR3 reads TGCGCCAGCACCCCCAGGGCCCCCGGGGAGCTGTTTTTT. Amino acids: CASTPRAPGELFF.

The J gene is TRBJ2-7, the V gene TRBV19; D gene ambiguous. Deletions cut 1 base from V and 2 bases from J, with 12 bases between. CDR3 size: 15 residues. The germline V gene encodes CDR1 LNHDA and CDR2 SQIVND (reference sequence). CDR3 protein: CASSIALSRTYEQYF. For the CDR3, the DNA is TGTGCCAGTAGTATAGCACTCAGCAGGACCTACGAGCAGTACTTC.